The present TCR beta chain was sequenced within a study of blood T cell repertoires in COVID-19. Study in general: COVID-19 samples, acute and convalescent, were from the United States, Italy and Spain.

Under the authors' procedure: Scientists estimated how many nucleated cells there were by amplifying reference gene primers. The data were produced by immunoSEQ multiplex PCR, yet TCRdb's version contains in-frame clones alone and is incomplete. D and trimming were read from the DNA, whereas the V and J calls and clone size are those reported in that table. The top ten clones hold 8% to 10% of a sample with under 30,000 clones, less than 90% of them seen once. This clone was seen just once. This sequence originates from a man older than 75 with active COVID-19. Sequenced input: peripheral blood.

CDR3 sequence (DNA): TGTGCCAGCAGCTCGAATCAGACTAGCGGGGGCAACACAGATACGCAGTATTTT. Translated: CASSSNQTSGGNTDTQYF. The chain employs TRBV21-1 and TRBJ2-3; TRBD2, the D gene given by the table, was not confirmed from the DNA. TRBV21-1 is recorded as a pseudogene. The CDR3 totals 18 residues.